The sequence of this TCR beta chain was determined in a study of blood T cell repertoires in COVID-19. Source study methods: The assay estimated nucleated cells by amplifying reference gene primers. Some clones are missing from TCRdb's copy, which holds only in-frame ones; the method was immunoSEQ multiplex PCR. V, J and clone size were drawn from that table, and D and trimming were deduced from the DNA. Among 110,000 to 150,000 clones listed, about 80% were seen once. Exposed enrollees encountered a COVID-19 case at some point within 2 weeks before study entry. The germline V gene encodes CDR1 MDHEN and CDR2 SYDVKM. The length of the CDR3 is 15 residues. Trimming removed 7 bases from V and 2 bases from J, with 15 bases in between. This clone has a count of ten or more.

The specimen was PBMCs or T cells enriched from blood (not recorded which). The rearrangement joins TRBV28 to TRBJ1-5; tentative D call: TRBD1 (5 bases). The source of this sequence is a woman younger than 35 who had been exposed to COVID-19. CDR3: CASTLGVPGNQPQHF. The CDR3 DNA reads as TGTGCCAGCACCTTAGGGGTCCCGGGCAATCAGCCCCAGCATTTT.